These 8 T cell receptor beta chains originate from one sample sequenced in a study of human T cells and chemical hapten exposure (TCRdb year 2021). What this sample's time point label stands for: pre-sensitization, week 0. Reading the label with the study, this specimen's treatment or condition is: therapeutic diphenylcyclopropenone sensitization with weekly scalp DPC. The library was obtained by RACE. Sequencing took place on a NextSeq 500. TCRdb itself trimmed the public reads at Q25 with fastp, ran MiXCR and retained productive beta chains. Each record represents a unique CDR3 protein, reported with the most common genes and DNA among its rows. For this sample the table gives 250,000 or so distinct CDR3 sequences, of which almost 8% were detected only once. The ten largest clones capture 1.2% of the sample. This specimen consisted of whole blood, obtained in connection with sensitization to the hapten diphenylcyclopropenone (DPC). These receptors all come from a man between 18 and 35 years old with alopecia areata. Some clones in this sample may be carry-over from other donors' samples.

The chain couples TRBV3-1 to TRBJ2-4, with 7 positions matching TRBD1. The V gene's germline CDR1 is LGHDT and CDR2 YNNKEL (reference sequence). This CDR3 is 15 amino acids long. Germline trimming cut 2 bases from V and 7 bases from J; bases unmatched to any gene: 8. The CDR3 region has the DNA TGTGCCAGCAGCCAAAGGAAGGGGGCACATAACATTCAGTACTTC. Protein sequence: CASSQRKGAHNIQYF.

This clonotype was seen repeatedly, ten times or more. The V call is TRBV4-1, the J call TRBJ1-6; D uncertain. The ends were cut back, 0 bases at V and 0 bases at J, with 9 bases in the middle. The length of the CDR3 is 17 residues. Per the germline V gene, CDR1 is MGHRA and CDR2 is YSYEKL. The CDR3 nucleotides are TGCGCCAGCAGCCAAGAATGGGGAAGCTCCTATAATTCACCCCTCCACTTT. Translating gives CASSQEWGSSYNSPLHF.

This clonotype was counted ten times or more. V usage is TRBV28 and J usage is TRBJ2-4; possibly TRBD1 for D (6 bases). This CDR3 is 16 amino acids long. Germline assignment: CDR1 MDHEN and CDR2 SYDVKM. V was clipped by 5 bases and J by 0 bases, with 14 bases between them. The DNA for the CDR3 is TGTGCCAGCAGTGACGCAGGGGAATTAGCCAAAAACATTCAGTACTTC. Amino acid sequence: CASSDAGELAKNIQYF.

The chain combines TRBV7-9 with TRBJ2-5, with D perhaps being TRBD1 or TRBD2 (6 bases each). CDR3 length equals 14 residues. Germline V gene sequence: CDR1 SEHNR, CDR2 FQNEAQ (reference sequence). Trimming shortened V by 5 bases and J by 5 bases, and 15 bases separated the two germline ends. CDR3 sequence reads: CASSPRGPEETQYF. The CDR3 nucleotides read TGTGCCAGCAGCCCCCGGGGGCCAGAGGAGACCCAGTACTTC. Full variable domain (rest looked up from reference TRBV7-9 and TRBJ2-5): DTGVSQNPRHKITKRGQNVTFRCDPISEHNRLYWYRQTLGQGPEFLTYFQNEAQLEKSRLLSDRFSAERPKGSFSTLEIQRTEQGDSAMYLCASSPRGPEETQYFGPGTRLLVL.

This clonotype was observed a handful of times. One end of the junction varies from germline; a read error may be responsible. V and J are TRBV10-2 and TRBJ2-5; D gene unclear. Germline V gene sequence: CDR1 WSHSY, CDR2 SAAADI. This CDR3 contains 12 residues. DNA for the CDR3: TGCGCCAGCACCCCGAGTAAAGAGACCCGGTACTTC. Amino acids: CASTPSKETRYF.

This clonotype was found a few times. V usage is TRBV10-3 and J usage is TRBJ1-5; TRBD1 might be the D (5 bases). V was pared by 10 bases and J by 10 bases, with 17 bases between. The length of the CDR3 is 12 residues. CDR1 is ENHRY, CDR2 SYGVKD, per germline. The CDR3 region has the DNA TGTGCCACACGGGACGCCGTAGGTCCCCAGCATTTT. Translated: CATRDAVGPQHF.

This clonotype was seen more than once but under ten times. The chain uses TRBV20-1 and TRBJ2-7; D might be TRBD1 or TRBD2, each matching 5 bases. Trimming cost V 5 bases and J 2 bases, with 13 bases left between them. Germline V gene data show CDR1 as DFQATT and CDR2 as SNEGSKA (reference sequence). The CDR3 totals 13 residues. The CDR3 reads CSAPSGATYEQYF. CDR3 sequence (DNA): TGCAGTGCTCCGTCCGGGGCCACCTACGAGCAGTACTTC.

This chain joins TRBV6-2 or TRBV6-3 and TRBJ2-7, with TRBD1 identical over 10 bases. The V and J ends lost 5 bases and 6 bases, in that order; junction bases with no gene match: 7. Germline-derived CDR1 and CDR2 are MNHEY and SVGEGT. CDR3 length: 14 amino acids. In DNA form, the CDR3 reads TGTGCCAGCAGTCCACGGGACAGGGGTGCCGAGCAGTACTTC. Its translation is CASSPRDRGAEQYF.